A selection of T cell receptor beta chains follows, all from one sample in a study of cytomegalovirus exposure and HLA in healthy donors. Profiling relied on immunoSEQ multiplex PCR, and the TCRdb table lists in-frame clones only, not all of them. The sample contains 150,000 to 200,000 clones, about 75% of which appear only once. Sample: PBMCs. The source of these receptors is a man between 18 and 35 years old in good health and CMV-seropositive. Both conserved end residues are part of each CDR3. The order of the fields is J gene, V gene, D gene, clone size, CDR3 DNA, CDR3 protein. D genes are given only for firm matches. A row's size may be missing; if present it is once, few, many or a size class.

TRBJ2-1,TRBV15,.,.,TGTGCCACCAGCAGGATAAGACTGTCTTCTCTCGTCAATGAGCAGTTCTTC,CATSRIRLSSLVNEQFF
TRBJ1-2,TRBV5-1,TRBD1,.,TGCGCCAGCGTACCAGGGACAGGGCCACACTATGGCTACACCTTC,CASVPGTGPHYGYTF
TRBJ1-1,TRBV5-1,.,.,TGCGCCAGCAGCTTGGGCGGCAGGGAAACTGAAGCTTTCTTT,CASSLGGRETEAFF
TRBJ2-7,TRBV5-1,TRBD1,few,TGCGCCAGCAGCCCTTCCGGGACAGCCCGCTACGAGCAGTACTTC,CASSPSGTARYEQYF
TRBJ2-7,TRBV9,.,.,TGTGCCAGCAGCGTAGCCGAGACCTACGAGCAGTACTTC,CASSVAETYEQYF
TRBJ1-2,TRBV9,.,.,TGTGCCAGCAGCCTACAGCCTTATGGCTACACCTTC,CASSLQPYGYTF
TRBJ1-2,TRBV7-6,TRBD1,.,TGTGCCAGCAGCCCAAGACAGGGCCATGGCTACACCTTC,CASSPRQGHGYTF
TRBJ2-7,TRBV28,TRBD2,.,TGTGCCAGCACGCGGGGGGACTCCTACGAGCAGTACTTC,CASTRGDSYEQYF
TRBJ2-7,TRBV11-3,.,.,TGTGCCAGCAGCCTAGACGGGTTTGAGCAGTACTTC,CASSLDGFEQYF
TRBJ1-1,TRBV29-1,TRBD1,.,TGCAGCGTTCTCGCAGGGGGCGCGGGTTTCGCTTTCTTT,CSVLAGGAGFAFF
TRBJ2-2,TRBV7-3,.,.,TGTGCCAGCAGCTTTTCTTCCGCCGGGGAGCTGTTTTTT,CASSFSSAGELFF
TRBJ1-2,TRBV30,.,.,TGTGCCCGAGGAGACCAGTTAACACTCGGCTACACCTTC,CARGDQLTLGYTF
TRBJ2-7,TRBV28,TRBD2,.,TGTGCCAGCAGTCGACTAGCGGGGGGGTACGAGCAGTACTTC,CASSRLAGGYEQYF
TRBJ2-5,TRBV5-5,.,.,TGTGCCAGCAGCAATCTAGCCGAAGAGACCCAGTACTTC,CASSNLAEETQYF
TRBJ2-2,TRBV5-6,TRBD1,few,TGTGCCAGCAGACGGGACAGGGGGTACACCGGGGAGCTGTTTTTT,CASRRDRGYTGELFF
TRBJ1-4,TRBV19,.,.,TGTGCCAGTCTTATAGGGAGAAGTAGACTGTTTTTT,CASLIGRSRLFF
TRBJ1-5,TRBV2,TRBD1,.,TGTGCCAGCAGGACAGGGGGCTTGAGCAATCAGCCCCAGCATTTT,CASRTGGLSNQPQHF
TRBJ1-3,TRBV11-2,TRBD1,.,TGTGCCAGCAGCATCGTTGCAGGGGGATCTGGAAACACCATATATTTT,CASSIVAGGSGNTIYF
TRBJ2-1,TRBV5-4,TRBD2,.,TGTGCCAGCAGCTTAGGGACTAGCGGGAGGAACAATGAGCAGTTCTTC,CASSLGTSGRNNEQFF
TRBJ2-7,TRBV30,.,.,TGTGCCTGGGAGGAGAGTTCTTTGGACGAGCAGTACTTC,CAWEESSLDEQYF
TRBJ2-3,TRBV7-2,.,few,TGTGCCAGCAGCTTAAAGCGGAGGGGAGATACGCAGTATTTT,CASSLKRRGDTQYF
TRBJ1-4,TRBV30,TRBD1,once,TGTGCCTGGAGTGTAAAGGTCCAGGGGGGACTGTTTTTT,CAWSVKVQGGLFF
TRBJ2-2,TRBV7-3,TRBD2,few,TGTGCCAGCAGCCCCGGGACTAGCGGGAACGGCGGGGAGCTGTTTTTT,CASSPGTSGNGGELFF
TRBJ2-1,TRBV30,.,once,TGTGCCTCCCGGGTCCTGAGCAACAATGAGCAGTTCTTC,CASRVLSNNEQFF
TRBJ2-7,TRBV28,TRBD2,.,TGTGCCAGCACCCTTAGCGGGAGTTTCCCCTACGAGCAGTACTTC,CASTLSGSFPYEQYF
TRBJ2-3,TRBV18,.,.,TGTGCCAGCTCACCAGGTACAGGCTCCCACACAGATACGCAGTATTTT,CASSPGTGSHTDTQYF
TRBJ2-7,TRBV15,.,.,TGTGCCACCAGCAGAGGGTTCGGAGGCTACGAGCAGTACTTC,CATSRGFGGYEQYF
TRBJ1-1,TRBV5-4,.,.,TGTGCCACTACGTGGGGGGAGACCACTGAAGCTTTCTTT,CATTWGETTEAFF
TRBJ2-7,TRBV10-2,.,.,TGCGCCAGCAGGGATACTATCTCCTACGAGCAGTACTTC,CASRDTISYEQYF
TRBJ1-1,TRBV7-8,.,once,TGTGCCAGCAGCGTCGCAAGGTCGGGGTATCGGACTGAAGCTTTCTTT,CASSVARSGYRTEAFF
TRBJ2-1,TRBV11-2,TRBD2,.,TGTGCCAGCAGCTTATCTAGCGGGATTCAGTTCTTC,CASSLSSGIQFF